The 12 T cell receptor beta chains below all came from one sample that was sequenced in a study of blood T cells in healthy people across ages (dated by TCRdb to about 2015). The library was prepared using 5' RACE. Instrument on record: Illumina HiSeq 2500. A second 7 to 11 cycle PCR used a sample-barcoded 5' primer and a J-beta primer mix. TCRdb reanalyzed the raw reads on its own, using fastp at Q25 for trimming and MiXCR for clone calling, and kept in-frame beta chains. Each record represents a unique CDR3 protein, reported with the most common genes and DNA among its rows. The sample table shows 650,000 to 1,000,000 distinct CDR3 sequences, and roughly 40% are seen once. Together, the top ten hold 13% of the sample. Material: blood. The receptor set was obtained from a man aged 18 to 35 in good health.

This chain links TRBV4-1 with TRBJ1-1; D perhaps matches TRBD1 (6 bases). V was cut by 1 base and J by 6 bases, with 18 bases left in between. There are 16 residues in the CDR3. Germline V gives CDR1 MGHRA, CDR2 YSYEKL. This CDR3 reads CASSQALNRVFPEAFF. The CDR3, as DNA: TGCGCCAGCAGCCAAGCTCTAAACAGGGTCTTCCCTGAAGCTTTCTTT.

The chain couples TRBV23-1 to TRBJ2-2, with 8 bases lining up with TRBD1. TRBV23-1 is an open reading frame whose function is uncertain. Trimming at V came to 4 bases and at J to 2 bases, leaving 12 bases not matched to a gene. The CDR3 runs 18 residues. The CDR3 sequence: CASSPTSRDRINTGELFF. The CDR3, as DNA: TGCGCCAGCAGTCCCACCTCCCGGGACAGGATTAACACCGGGGAGCTGTTTTTT.

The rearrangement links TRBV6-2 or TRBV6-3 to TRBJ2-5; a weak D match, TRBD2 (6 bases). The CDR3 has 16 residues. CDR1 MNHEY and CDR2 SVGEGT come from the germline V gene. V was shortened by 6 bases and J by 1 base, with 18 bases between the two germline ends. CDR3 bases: TGTGCCAGCAGCCTAGATCGGGACTCCTTCCAAGAGACCCAGTACTTC. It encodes CASSLDRDSFQETQYF.

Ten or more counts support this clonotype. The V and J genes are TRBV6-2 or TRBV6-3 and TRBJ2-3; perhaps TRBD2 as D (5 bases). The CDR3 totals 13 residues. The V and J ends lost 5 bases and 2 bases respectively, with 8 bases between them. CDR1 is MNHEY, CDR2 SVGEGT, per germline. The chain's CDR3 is CASSAGNTDTQYF. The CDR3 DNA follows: TGTGCCAGCAGTGCCGGGAACACAGATACGCAGTATTTT.

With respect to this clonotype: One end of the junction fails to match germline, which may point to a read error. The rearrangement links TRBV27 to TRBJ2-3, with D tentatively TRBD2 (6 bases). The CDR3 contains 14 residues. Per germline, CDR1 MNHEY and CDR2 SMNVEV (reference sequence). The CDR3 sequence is CASSVAAGTDTQYF. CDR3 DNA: TGTGCCAGCAGTGTAGCGGCAGGCACAGACACGCAGTATTTT.

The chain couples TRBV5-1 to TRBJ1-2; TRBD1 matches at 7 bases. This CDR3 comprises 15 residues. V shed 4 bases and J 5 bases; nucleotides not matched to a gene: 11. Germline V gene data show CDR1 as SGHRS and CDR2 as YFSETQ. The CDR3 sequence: CASSVGTDLTYGYTF. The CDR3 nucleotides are TGCGCCAGCAGCGTCGGGACAGACCTTACTTATGGCTACACCTTC.

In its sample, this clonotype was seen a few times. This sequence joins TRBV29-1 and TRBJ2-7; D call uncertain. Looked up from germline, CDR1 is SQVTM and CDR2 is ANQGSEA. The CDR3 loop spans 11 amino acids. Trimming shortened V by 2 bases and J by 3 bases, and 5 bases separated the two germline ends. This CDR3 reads CSVEISYEQYF. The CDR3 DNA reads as TGCAGCGTTGAAATAAGCTACGAGCAGTACTTC.

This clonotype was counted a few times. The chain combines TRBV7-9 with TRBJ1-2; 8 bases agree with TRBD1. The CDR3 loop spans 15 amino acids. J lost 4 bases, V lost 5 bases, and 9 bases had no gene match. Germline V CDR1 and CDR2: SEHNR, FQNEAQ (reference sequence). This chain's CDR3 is CASSARQGRGYGYTF. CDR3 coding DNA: TGTGCCAGCAGCGCGAGACAGGGGCGGGGCTATGGCTACACCTTC. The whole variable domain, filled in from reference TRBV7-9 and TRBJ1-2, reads DTGVSQNPRHKITKRGQNVTFRCDPISEHNRLYWYRQTLGQGPEFLTYFQNEAQLEKSRLLSDRFSAERPKGSFSTLEIQRTEQGDSAMYLCASSARQGRGYGYTFGSGTRLTVV.

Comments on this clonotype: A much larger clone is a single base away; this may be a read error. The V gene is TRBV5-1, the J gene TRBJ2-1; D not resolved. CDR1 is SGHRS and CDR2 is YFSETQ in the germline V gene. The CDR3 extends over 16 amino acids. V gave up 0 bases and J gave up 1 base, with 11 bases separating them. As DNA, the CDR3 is TGCGCCAGCAGCTTGGCCTTGGGTGAGTCCTACAATGAGCAGTTCTTC. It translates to CASSLALGESYNEQFF.

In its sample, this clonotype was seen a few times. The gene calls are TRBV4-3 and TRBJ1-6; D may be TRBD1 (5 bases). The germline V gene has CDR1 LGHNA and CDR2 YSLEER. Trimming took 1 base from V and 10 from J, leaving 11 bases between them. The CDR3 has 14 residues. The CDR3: CASSQVWGRSPLHF. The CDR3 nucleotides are TGCGCCAGCAGCCAAGTGTGGGGCAGGTCACCCCTCCACTTT.

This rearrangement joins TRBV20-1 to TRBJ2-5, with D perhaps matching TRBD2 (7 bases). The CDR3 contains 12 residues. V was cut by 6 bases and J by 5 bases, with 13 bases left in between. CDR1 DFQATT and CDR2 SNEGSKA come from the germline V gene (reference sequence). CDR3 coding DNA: TGCAGTGCCGGGGGGCTCTGGGAGACCCAGTACTTC. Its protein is CSAGGLWETQYF.

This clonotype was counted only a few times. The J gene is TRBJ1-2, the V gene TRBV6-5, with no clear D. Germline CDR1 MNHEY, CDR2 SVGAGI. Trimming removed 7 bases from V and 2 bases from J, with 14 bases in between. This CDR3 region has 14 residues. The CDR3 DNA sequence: TGTGCCAGCACCCCGGGCCATCCAAACTATGGCTACACCTTC. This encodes CASTPGHPNYGYTF.